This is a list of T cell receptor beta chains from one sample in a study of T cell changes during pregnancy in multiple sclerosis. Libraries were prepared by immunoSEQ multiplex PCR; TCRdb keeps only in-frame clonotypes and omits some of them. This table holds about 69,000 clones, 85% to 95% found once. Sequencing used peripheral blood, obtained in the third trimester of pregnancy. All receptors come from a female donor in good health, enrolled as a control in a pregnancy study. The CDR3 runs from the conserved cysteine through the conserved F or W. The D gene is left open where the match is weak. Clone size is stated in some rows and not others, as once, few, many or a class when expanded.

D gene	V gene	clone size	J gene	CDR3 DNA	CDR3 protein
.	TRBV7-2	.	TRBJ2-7	TGTGCCAGCAGCTTAAGGGACACCGAGCAGTACTTC	CASSLRDTEQYF
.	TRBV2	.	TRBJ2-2	TGTGCCAGCAGAGAACCGTGGATCGGGGTGTCAGGGGAGCTGTTTTTT	CASREPWIGVSGELFF
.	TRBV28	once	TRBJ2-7	TGTGCCAGCAGTCCGACGGGACTGGAAAGCTCCTACGAGCAGTACTTC	CASSPTGLESSYEQYF
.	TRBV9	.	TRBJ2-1	TGTGCCAGCAGCGTAGCTGTACTCACTCCCTACAATGAGCAGTTCTTC	CASSVAVLTPYNEQFF
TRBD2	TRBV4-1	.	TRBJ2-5	TGCGCCAGCAGCCAAGTCCGGACTAGCGGGGGGGGAGAGACCCAGTACTTC	CASSQVRTSGGGETQYF
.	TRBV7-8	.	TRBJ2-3	TGTGCCAGCAGCCGCCCGAGGGAGAGGGATACGCAGTATTTT	CASSRPRERDTQYF
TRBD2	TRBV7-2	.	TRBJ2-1	TGTGCCAGCAGTTATAGCGGGGGGGCCCACAATGAGCAGTTCTTC	CASSYSGGAHNEQFF
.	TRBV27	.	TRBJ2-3	TGTGCCAGCAGATCTAGCGGCACAGATACGCAGTATTTT	CASRSSGTDTQYF
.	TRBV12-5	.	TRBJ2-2	TGTGCTAGTGGTTTGGTACAGGGAACCGGGGAGCTGTTTTTT	CASGLVQGTGELFF
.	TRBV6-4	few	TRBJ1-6	TGTGCCAGCAGTGAGTCCGGGGAAAATTCACCCCTCCACTTT	CASSESGENSPLHF
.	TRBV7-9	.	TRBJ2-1	TGTGCCAGCAGCTTAGAAGAGGGGCAGTTCTTC	CASSLEEGQFF
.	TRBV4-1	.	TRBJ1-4	TGCGCCAGCAGCCAAGTGCCAGGCAAACTGTTTTTT	CASSQVPGKLFF
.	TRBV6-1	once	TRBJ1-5	TGTGCCAGCAAGGGTCAGGAGGGGTGGAATCAGCCCCAGCATTTT	CASKGQEGWNQPQHF